A selection of T cell receptor beta chains follows, all from one sample in a study of neoadjuvant anti-PD-1 for oral cavity cancer. Libraries were prepared by immunoSEQ multiplex PCR; TCRdb keeps only in-frame clonotypes and omits some of them. The sample contains about 32,000 clones, 80% of which appear only once. The source material was PBMCs, sampled after nivolumab (anti-PD-1) treatment. The origin of the receptors is a person aged 35-80 years with oral cavity squamous cell carcinoma. Each CDR3 is given with its conserved first and last residue. D genes are given only for firm matches. Size values are once, few and many counts, or a class for expanded clones, and some rows have none.

size	D	V	J	DNA	CDR3
-	-	TRBV5-4	TRBJ2-4	TGTGCCAGCGGGCAGGGGACAAACATTCAGTACTTC	CASGQGTNIQYF
medium-sized	-	TRBV5-8	TRBJ1-2	TGTGCCAGCAGCTCTGGAGGGGGGATTAACTATGGCTACACCTTC	CASSSGGGINYGYTF
-	-	TRBV10-3	TRBJ1-1	TGTGCCATCAGTGTGCGGGGAGACACTGAAGCTTTCTTT	CAISVRGDTEAFF
once	-	TRBV9	TRBJ2-7	TGTGCCAGCAACACCTCGCCCCCGGACGACGAGCAGTACTTC	CASNTSPPDDEQYF
-	-	TRBV5-8	TRBJ2-2	TGTGCCAGCACTCTAGTCCGAGGGGAGCTGTTTTTT	CASTLVRGELFF
few	-	TRBV18	TRBJ1-5	TGTGCCAGCTCACCGTTCGGGCAGGGGAATCAGCCCCAGCATTTT	CASSPFGQGNQPQHF
-	TRBD1	TRBV28	TRBJ1-6	TGTGCCAGCGCCGGGACAGGTCTTAATTCACCCCTCCACTTT	CASAGTGLNSPLHF
-	TRBD1	TRBV28	TRBJ1-6	TGTGCCAGCAGTAGACATCAGGGGGCCGGCTATAATTCACCCCTCCACTTT	CASSRHQGAGYNSPLHF
medium-sized	-	TRBV15	TRBJ1-6	TGTGCCACGGGACGGGATAATTCACCCCTCCACTTT	CATGRDNSPLHF
-	TRBD2	TRBV4-3	TRBJ2-3	TGCGCCAGCAGCCAAGGGACTAGCCCAGATACGCAGTATTTT	CASSQGTSPDTQYF
once	-	TRBV9	TRBJ2-3	TGTGCCAGCAGCGTAGGGACAGCCCCCACAGATACGCAGTATTTT	CASSVGTAPTDTQYF
-	-	TRBV6-6	TRBJ1-2	TGTGCCAGCAGTTACTCGTTGCAGTACGTTAACTATGGCTACACCTTC	CASSYSLQYVNYGYTF
-	TRBD1	TRBV27	TRBJ1-5	TGTGCCAGCAGTTTATCCGGGACAGGACTTGACAATCAGCCCCAGCATTTT	CASSLSGTGLDNQPQHF
-	TRBD2	TRBV7-2	TRBJ2-1	TGTGCCAGCAGCCGTGGACTAGCGGGGATTTACAATGAGCAGTTCTTC	CASSRGLAGIYNEQFF
-	TRBD1	TRBV9	TRBJ1-2	TGTGCCAGCAGCGTAGGGGGACAGGGGATTTTCTATGGCTACACCTTC	CASSVGGQGIFYGYTF
-	-	TRBV11-2	TRBJ2-3	TGTGCCAGCAGCTTACGGCTAGCCTCTAGCACAGATACGCAGTATTTT	CASSLRLASSTDTQYF
few	-	TRBV18	TRBJ1-6	TGTGCCAGCTCAGAACAGGGCACGCATAATTCACCCCTCCACTTT	CASSEQGTHNSPLHF
-	TRBD1	TRBV2	TRBJ1-5	TGTGCCAGCAGTACGGACAGGGGAGGCCAGCCCCAGCATTTT	CASSTDRGGQPQHF
-	-	TRBV5-1	TRBJ2-7	TGCGCCAGCAGCCTGGACACCGCCTACGAGCAGTACTTC	CASSLDTAYEQYF
-	-	TRBV7-6	TRBJ1-1	TGTGCCAGCAGCCTCACGCAAGGGGCCAACGCCCGAGCTTTCTTT	CASSLTQGANARAFF
-	-	TRBV4-2	TRBJ1-1	TGTGCCAGCAGGGGGGGCGCGGGGGAAGCTTTCTTT	CASRGGAGEAFF
-	-	TRBV7-2	TRBJ2-7	TGTGCCAGCAGCTTAGGGGCGGTTAGCTCCTACGAGCAGTACTTC	CASSLGAVSSYEQYF
-	-	TRBV4-1	TRBJ1-6	TGCGCCAGCAGCCAATTATGGGGGAGAACCTATAATTCACCCCTCCACTTT	CASSQLWGRTYNSPLHF